This T cell receptor (beta chain) was sequenced for a study of graft-versus-host responses after intestinal transplantation. The CDR3 runs 14 residues. Trimming stripped 3 bases from V and 4 bases from J, with 12 bases between. The germline V gene has CDR1 MNHEY and CDR2 SMNVEV (reference sequence). In regard to this clone: The antigen is not known.

Profiling relied on immunoSEQ multiplex PCR, and the TCRdb table lists in-frame clones only, not all of them. The sample has around 130,000 clones, around nine tenths seen once. J is TRBJ2-5 and V is TRBV27; possibly TRBD2 for D (5 bases). Material: unstimulated CD4+ T cells sorted from spleen or lymph node cells, obtained before intestinal transplant. The origin of this receptor is a human donor who received an intestinal transplant. The CDR3 DNA reads TGTGCCAGCAGTTTCCGGCTAGCAACAGAGACCCAGTACTTC. As protein: CASSFRLATETQYF.